This T cell receptor (beta chain) comes out of a study of read filtering for tumor transcriptome and immune sequencing. As for the study in general: DNase treatment preceded whole-transcriptome library preparation.

Study findings and constraints: Dropping single-read clonotypes raised IR-seq and RNA-seq shared-clonotype correlation.

Deletions cut 9 bases from V and 4 bases from J, with 10 bases between. The germline V gene has CDR1 SNHLY and CDR2 FYNNEI. The CDR3 length is 12 residues. From roughly 0.4 ug of RNA, a library with molecular barcoded alpha/delta and beta/gamma adaptors was made. MiXCR, run by TCRdb on the reads, gives a single entry per CDR3 protein. This sample carries tens of thousands of distinct CDR3 sequences, roughly 19% of them seen once, and the ten largest clones take around 15%. About this clonotype: No antigen is known for it.

This receptor was obtained from a donor older than 35 with multiple myeloma. The source material was a population of CD138-negative cells sorted from bone marrow. V gene TRBV2 combines with J gene TRBJ1-5, with a possible D match to TRBD1 (5 bases). CDR3 sequence reads: CASRNRNQPQHF. DNA of the CDR3: TGTGCCAGTAGGAACAGGAATCAGCCCCAGCATTTT.